These 28 T cell receptor beta chains originate from one sample sequenced in a study of radiation and T cells in renal cell carcinoma. The sample's time point: blood 4 weeks post-SBRT, at nephrectomy. Treatment given: 15 Gy SBRT to primary tumor, nephrectomy 4 weeks later. TCRdb keeps only in-frame clones here, not all; method: immunoSEQ multiplex PCR. Among about 83,000 clones listed, roughly 80% were seen once. Sequenced here: blood, sampled from a patient whose treatment included radiotherapy and nephrectomy. The receptors derive from a woman in her sixties or seventies with renal cell carcinoma.

CDR3 DNA: TGTGCCACCAGAGGTCTGGGACAGGGTGAGGACGGGGAGCTGTTTTTT. It translates to CATRGLGQGEDGELFF. The J gene is TRBJ2-2, the V gene TRBV11-2; 9 bases align to TRBD1. Germline V gene lookup returns CDR1 SGHAT and CDR2 FQNNGV. This CDR3 contains 16 residues. The ends lost 10 bases at V and 7 bases at J; junction bases unmatched: 16.

V gene TRBV9 combines with J gene TRBJ2-2; the D is unclear. Germline CDR1 reads SGDLS; CDR2 reads YYNGEE. This CDR3 is built from 15 residues. Trimming left V 0 bases short and J 2 bases short, with 8 bases between. The CDR3 nucleotides are TGTGCCAGCAGCGTAGGCCGAGTAAACACCGGGGAGCTGTTTTTT. The encoded protein is CASSVGRVNTGELFF.

This chain uses TRBV23-1 with TRBJ2-5; 7 bases are a match to TRBD1. TRBV23-1 is annotated as an ORF whose role is uncertain. The V gene end was trimmed by 1 base and the J gene end by 5 bases; junction bases not matched to a gene: 13. This CDR3 has 17 amino acids. The CDR3 DNA follows: TGCGCCAGCAGTCAATGGGTTGCCAGGGGGAGCTCCGAGACCCAGTACTTC. Translated: CASSQWVARGSSETQYF.

This chain links TRBV28 with TRBJ1-1; D gene uncertain. V lost 8 bases and J lost 2, with 12 bases in between. Germline CDR1 and CDR2: MDHEN and SYDVKM. The CDR3 is 13 residues long. The CDR3 is CASLDRVNTEAFF. CDR3 nucleotide sequence: TGTGCCAGCCTCGATAGGGTTAACACTGAAGCTTTCTTT.

The chain couples TRBV28 to TRBJ1-5; 8 bases agree with TRBD1. This CDR3 has 13 amino acids. Germline trimming cut 7 bases from V and 2 bases from J; bases unmatched to any gene: 1. The germline V gene has CDR1 MDHEN and CDR2 SYDVKM. Here the CDR3 DNA reads TGTGCCAGCAAGACAGGGGGCAATCAGCCCCAGCATTTT. This translates into CASKTGGNQPQHF.

This chain uses TRBV15 with TRBJ2-7; D perhaps matches TRBD1 (6 bases). Looked up from germline, CDR1 is LNHNV and CDR2 is YYDKDF (reference sequence). The CDR3 totals 16 residues. Trimming took 5 bases from V and 0 from J, leaving 17 bases between them. In nucleotides, the CDR3 is TGTGCCACCAGCGAGGGGGTGGCAGGGTCCTCCTACGAGCAGTACTTC. It codes for CATSEGVAGSSYEQYF.

The chain joins TRBV6-6 to TRBJ1-1; 9 bases fit TRBD1. The CDR3 length is 14 residues. Germline CDR1 MNHNY, CDR2 SVGAGI (reference sequence). V shed 5 bases, J shed 4 bases, and the junction held 5 bases outside the gene matches. The CDR3 here is CASSPGQGATEAFF. For the CDR3, the DNA is TGTGCCAGCAGTCCGGGACAGGGAGCCACTGAAGCTTTCTTT.

Worth noting for this clone: An end of the junction does not agree with germline; a read error may underlie this. This sequence joins TRBV5-1 and TRBJ1-1; the D is unclear. Germline assignment: CDR1 SGHRS and CDR2 YFSETQ. CDR3 length: 13 amino acids. The CDR3 DNA follows: TGTGCCAGCAGCTATGGACCGGGATCTGAAGCTTTCTTT. It codes for CASSYGPGSEAFF.

This rearrangement joins TRBV6-6 to TRBJ2-4, with 8 bases identical to TRBD1. J was trimmed by 5 bases and V by 4 bases; bases with no gene match: 7. CDR1 and CDR2 from the germline V gene are MNHNY and SVGAGI (reference sequence). The length of the CDR3 is 15 residues. The CDR3 loop reads CASSSGQGLENIQYF. For the CDR3, the DNA is TGTGCCAGCAGTTCAGGACAGGGCCTTGAAAACATTCAGTACTTC.

The table lists this clone with a count of one. V usage is TRBV6-5 and J usage is TRBJ2-7; 7 bases line up with TRBD1. Germline-derived CDR1 and CDR2 are MNHEY and SVGAGI. The J segment lost 3 bases and the V segment lost 5 bases, leaving 7 bases of the junction unmatched. This CDR3 is built from 14 residues. As DNA, the CDR3 is TGTGCCAGCAGTCAGAACAGGGGTAGCTACGAGCAGTACTTC. This codes for CASSQNRGSYEQYF.

A single count supports this clone. The V call is TRBV2, the J call TRBJ2-5, with D unclear. Per the germline V gene, CDR1 is SNHLY and CDR2 is FYNNEI. With 7 bases removed from V and 11 bases from J, the gap between germline ends came to 17 bases. The CDR3 runs 12 residues. CDR3 DNA: TGTGCCAGCAACGAACTAACAGAGTTACAGTACTTC. Amino acids: CASNELTELQYF.

The J gene is TRBJ1-3, the V gene TRBV5-1; D is possibly TRBD1 (6 bases). The V end was cut by 0 bases, the J end by 1 base, with 14 bases between. The CDR3 sequence is 17 residues long. From germline, CDR1 is SGHRS and CDR2 YFSETQ. This CDR3 reads CASSLEGGERSGNTIYF. CDR3 bases: TGCGCCAGCAGCTTGGAAGGGGGGGAAAGGTCTGGAAACACCATATATTTT.

The chain's CDR3 is CASSPHQGPGYGYTF. The CDR3 DNA reads as TGTGCCAGCAGCCCTCACCAGGGACCTGGCTATGGCTACACCTTC. This chain joins TRBV28 and TRBJ1-2, with a tentative D call TRBD1 (5 bases). The germline gives CDR1 MDHEN, CDR2 SYDVKM. The CDR3 contains 15 residues. Trimming pared 6 bases from V and 4 bases from J, leaving 18 bases between.

This clone was counted only a few times. This chain joins TRBV7-9 and TRBJ1-2; 9 positions agree with TRBD1. Germline trimming cut 4 bases from V and 6 bases from J; bases unmatched to any gene: 3. Per germline, CDR1 SEHNR and CDR2 FQNEAQ (reference sequence). The CDR3 is 13 residues long. The CDR3: CASSYTGGNGYTF. The CDR3 DNA sequence: TGTGCCAGCAGCTACACAGGGGGCAATGGCTACACCTTC.

CDR3 DNA: TGTGCCACTAGACCTCAGGGGAACACTGAAGCTTTCTTT. Its translation: CATRPQGNTEAFF. The chain recombines TRBV19 with TRBJ1-1; TRBD1 might be the D (5 bases). CDR1 LNHDA and CDR2 SQIVND come from the germline V gene (reference sequence). The V end was cut by 10 bases, the J end by 1 base, with 13 bases between. CDR3 length equals 13 residues.

The chain joins TRBV19 to TRBJ1-2; maybe TRBD1 (5 bases). Germline CDR1 reads LNHDA; CDR2 reads SQIVND (reference sequence). The V gene lost 5 bases and the J gene lost 6 bases, with 16 bases spanning the gap. The CDR3 extends over 14 amino acids. CDR3 sequence (DNA): TGTGCCAGTAGTTTAAACAGGTTTATCGATGGCTACACCTTC. It yields the protein CASSLNRFIDGYTF.

The J gene is TRBJ1-1, the V gene TRBV9, with D perhaps TRBD1 (6 bases). CDR1 SGDLS and CDR2 YYNGEE come from the germline V gene. V lost 4 bases and J 9 bases, leaving 10 bases between the germline ends. This CDR3 has 11 amino acids. The CDR3 DNA sequence: TGTGCCAGCAGCTCCACAGGGAAAGCTTTCTTT. This codes for CASSSTGKAFF. Full variable domain (remainder filled in from reference TRBV9 and TRBJ1-1): DSGVTQTPKHLITATGQRVTLRCSPRSGDLSVYWYQQSLDQGLQFLIQYYNGEERAKGNILERFSAQQFPDLHSELNLSSLELGDSALYFCASSSTGKAFFGQGTRLTVV.

The rearrangement joins TRBV18 to TRBJ1-4; 7 bases align to TRBD1. CDR1 and CDR2 from the germline V gene are KGHSH and LQKENI. The CDR3 length is 16 residues. The V and J ends lost 4 bases and 4 bases, in that order; junction bases with no gene match: 9. The CDR3 bases are TGTGCCAGCTCACTCTCGACAGGGAGCTTTAATGAAAAACTGTTTTTT. Protein product: CASSLSTGSFNEKLFF. The variable domain in full, completed from reference TRBV18 and TRBJ1-4, reads NAGVMQNPRHLVRRRGQEARLRCSPMKGHSHVYWYRQLPEEGLKFMVYLQKENIIDESGMPKERFSAEFPKEGPSILRIQQVVRGDSAAYFCASSLSTGSFNEKLFFGSGTQLSVL.

The chain joins TRBV4-3 to TRBJ1-2; D ambiguous. Germline CDR1 LGHNA, CDR2 YSLEER. The CDR3 totals 17 residues. The V gene lost 0 bases and the J gene lost 4 bases, with 18 bases spanning the gap. The CDR3: CASSQDPSPRGPYGYTF. As DNA, the CDR3 is TGCGCCAGCAGCCAAGATCCGAGCCCCAGAGGACCCTATGGCTACACCTTC.

J is TRBJ1-2 and V is TRBV6-1; D call uncertain. V was shortened by 1 base and J by 8 bases, with 11 bases between the two germline ends. Germline V gives CDR1 MNHNS, CDR2 SASEGT. This CDR3 is 13 amino acids long. CDR3 bases: TGTGCCAGCAGTGAAGTCTCGGATTCCGGCTACACCTTC. It specifies CASSEVSDSGYTF.

Points on this clone: The junction departs from the called germline gene at one end, perhaps through a read error. This chain uses TRBV11-2 with TRBJ2-5; 7 bases match TRBD2. This CDR3 has 11 amino acids. Per germline, CDR1 SGHAT and CDR2 FQNNGV. The CDR3 is CASSLGGLQDF. The CDR3, as DNA: TGTGCCAGCAGCTTAGGGGGACTACAAGACTTC.

V is TRBV2 and J is TRBJ2-7; 7 bases map to TRBD1. The CDR3 length is 16 residues. The germline gives CDR1 SNHLY, CDR2 FYNNEI. The V segment lost 2 bases and the J segment 0 bases; nucleotides outside the gene matches: 7. The CDR3 DNA follows: TGTGCCAGCAGTGAAAGTCCGGGACAGTACTCCTACGAGCAGTACTTC. Residues: CASSESPGQYSYEQYF.

The chain joins TRBV27 to TRBJ1-4, with D hard to call. Germline V CDR1 and CDR2: MNHEY, SMNVEV (reference sequence). Between the trimmed V and J ends, which lost 4 bases and 4 bases, there was a span of 19 bases. This CDR3 has 17 residues. The CDR3 region is CASSYDRRTAHNEKLFF. Here the CDR3 DNA reads TGTGCCAGCAGTTACGACCGACGGACGGCCCATAATGAAAAACTGTTTTTT. The complete variable domain, with remaining parts taken from reference TRBV27 and TRBJ1-4, reads EAQVTQNPRYLITVTGKKLTVTCSQNMNHEYMSWYRQDPGLGLRQIYYSMNVEVTDKGDVPEGYKVSRKEKRNFPLILESPSPNQTSLYFCASSYDRRTAHNEKLFFGSGTQLSVL.

V gene TRBV29-1 combines with J gene TRBJ1-4; 7 bases line up with TRBD1. This CDR3 spans 13 amino acids. Germline-derived CDR1 and CDR2 are SQVTM and ANQGSEA. Trimming at V came to 6 bases and at J to 1 base, leaving 2 bases not matched to a gene. Here the CDR3 DNA reads TGCAGCGTATCAGGGGGAACTAATGAAAAACTGTTTTTT. Its protein product is CSVSGGTNEKLFF.

This clone was counted once. The chain links TRBV27 to TRBJ1-1, with a possible D match to TRBD1 (5 bases). Trimming stripped 1 base from V and 4 bases from J, with 10 bases between. Per germline, CDR1 MNHEY and CDR2 SMNVEV (reference sequence). This CDR3 region has 14 residues. CDR3 bases: TGTGCCAGCAGTTTATTGGGGGTTAGCACTGAAGCTTTCTTT. Protein: CASSLLGVSTEAFF.

In this sample, this clone turned up a few times. The chain joins TRBV2 to TRBJ2-7; TRBD1 agrees at 11 bases. The CDR3 runs 14 residues. V shed 3 bases and J 6 bases; nucleotides not matched to a gene: 4. Germline CDR1 reads SNHLY; CDR2 reads FYNNEI. The CDR3 DNA is TGTGCCAGCAGTGAGAGGACAGGGGGCGGCGAGCAGTACTTC. Amino acid sequence: CASSERTGGGEQYF. The variable domain in full, with the rest retrieved from reference TRBV2 and TRBJ2-7, is EPEVTQTPSHQVTQMGQEVILRCVPISNHLYFYWYRQILGQKVEFLVSFYNNEISEKSEIFDDQFSVERPDGSNFTLKIRSTKLEDSAMYFCASSERTGGGEQYFGPGTRLTVT.

The CDR3 sequence is CASSLGYGGMGSYEQYF. The DNA of the CDR3 is TGTGCCAGCAGCTTAGGGTATGGGGGGATGGGCTCCTACGAGCAGTACTTC. The rearrangement uses TRBV7-9 and TRBJ2-7; D is perhaps TRBD2 (6 bases). The CDR3 is 17 residues long. The germline V and J ends were trimmed by 1 base and 0 bases, with 16 bases remaining between them. CDR1 is SEHNR and CDR2 is FQNEAQ in the germline V gene (reference sequence).

This chain uses TRBV19 with TRBJ2-7, with a possible D match to TRBD1 (6 bases). Trimming removed 5 bases at V and 5 bases at J, with 19 bases between. Per germline, CDR1 LNHDA and CDR2 SQIVND (reference sequence). The CDR3 sequence is 15 residues long. CDR3 sequence reads: CASSRITGTSHEQYF. The CDR3 coding sequence is TGTGCCAGTAGTCGAATTACAGGGACGAGCCACGAGCAGTACTTC.